This is a list of T cell receptor beta chains from one sample in a study of CD8 T cells in Susac syndrome. One entry per CDR3 protein results from TCRdb running MiXCR on the immunoSEQ multiplex PCR reads. The sample lists roughly 180,000 distinct CDR3 sequences, about 95% occurring once. Sequencing was done on a sample of CD4+ T cells from PBMCs. The receptors originated from a human donor in good health. The CDR3 runs from the conserved cysteine through the conserved F or W. Each record gives: D gene, J gene, clone size, V gene, CDR3 protein, CDR3 DNA. The D gene is left open where the match is weak. The size of a clone is reported for some rows only, either as once, few or many, or as a class for expanded clones.

d_gene: .; j_gene: TRBJ2-1; abundance: once; v_gene: TRBV6-2/TRBV6-3; CDR3aa: CASSTGRPTLYNEQFF; CDR3nt: TGTGCCAGCAGTACCGGTCGCCCGACGTTGTACAATGAGCAGTTCTTC
d_gene: .; j_gene: TRBJ2-4; abundance: .; v_gene: TRBV20-1; CDR3aa: CSASPVAKNIQYF; CDR3nt: TGCAGTGCTAGTCCGGTCGCCAAAAACATTCAGTACTTC
d_gene: .; j_gene: TRBJ1-2; abundance: .; v_gene: TRBV28; CDR3aa: CASNEHGEAYGYTF; CDR3nt: TGTGCCAGCAACGAACACGGGGAGGCATATGGCTACACCTTC
d_gene: .; j_gene: TRBJ2-5; abundance: .; v_gene: TRBV7-8; CDR3aa: CASSLVPPVETQYF; CDR3nt: TGTGCCAGCAGCTTAGTGCCACCTGTGGAGACCCAGTACTTC
d_gene: TRBD2; j_gene: TRBJ2-7; abundance: .; v_gene: TRBV7-2; CDR3aa: CASSPEASGIAYEQYF; CDR3nt: TGTGCCAGCAGCCCTGAAGCTAGCGGGATCGCCTACGAGCAGTACTTC
d_gene: TRBD2; j_gene: TRBJ2-7; abundance: once; v_gene: TRBV28; CDR3aa: CASIAGPPYEQYF; CDR3nt: TGTGCCAGCATAGCGGGCCCACCCTACGAGCAGTACTTC
d_gene: TRBD1; j_gene: TRBJ2-4; abundance: .; v_gene: TRBV25-1; CDR3aa: CASSPLTGAERNIQYF; CDR3nt: TGTGCCAGCAGTCCCCTAACAGGGGCCGAGAGAAACATTCAGTACTTC
d_gene: .; j_gene: TRBJ2-3; abundance: .; v_gene: TRBV29-1; CDR3aa: CSGSESTDTQYF; CDR3nt: TGCAGCGGGAGCGAGAGCACAGATACGCAGTATTTT
d_gene: .; j_gene: TRBJ1-2; abundance: few; v_gene: TRBV28; CDR3aa: CASSLNGYTF; CDR3nt: TGTGCCAGCAGTCTGAATGGCTACACCTTC
d_gene: TRBD2; j_gene: TRBJ2-3; abundance: .; v_gene: TRBV27; CDR3aa: CASSRAGTSSSRGRMDTQYF; CDR3nt: TGTGCCAGCAGTCGAGCCGGGACTAGCAGTTCGAGGGGGCGAATGGATACGCAGTATTTT
d_gene: TRBD2; j_gene: TRBJ2-3; abundance: .; v_gene: TRBV20-1; CDR3aa: CSATDLLAVDTQYF; CDR3nt: TGCAGTGCTACTGATCTCCTAGCGGTAGATACGCAGTATTTT
d_gene: .; j_gene: TRBJ2-3; abundance: .; v_gene: TRBV28; CDR3aa: CASASPGGGTDTQYF; CDR3nt: TGTGCCAGCGCATCCCCGGGGGGCGGCACAGATACGCAGTATTTT
d_gene: .; j_gene: TRBJ2-1; abundance: once; v_gene: TRBV11-2; CDR3aa: CASSLGWNSPQVEQFF; CDR3nt: TGTGCCAGCAGCTTAGGGTGGAACTCTCCTCAGGTGGAGCAGTTCTTC
d_gene: .; j_gene: TRBJ2-2; abundance: .; v_gene: TRBV9; CDR3aa: CASTRGDRNTGELFF; CDR3nt: TGTGCCAGCACCAGGGGTGATAGAAACACCGGGGAGCTGTTTTTT
d_gene: .; j_gene: TRBJ2-1; abundance: .; v_gene: TRBV25-1; CDR3aa: CASSEIGLENEQFF; CDR3nt: TGTGCCAGCAGTGAAATCGGTTTGGAAAATGAGCAGTTCTTC
d_gene: .; j_gene: TRBJ1-1; abundance: .; v_gene: TRBV7-9; CDR3aa: CAGAGFDEAFF; CDR3nt: TGTGCCGGGGCGGGCTTTGATGAAGCTTTCTTT
d_gene: TRBD1; j_gene: TRBJ1-3; abundance: .; v_gene: TRBV29-1; CDR3aa: CSAEDRSGNTIYF; CDR3nt: TGCAGCGCCGAGGACAGGTCCGGAAACACCATATATTTT
d_gene: .; j_gene: TRBJ2-7; abundance: .; v_gene: TRBV19; CDR3aa: CASSIQQGEQYF; CDR3nt: TGTGCCAGTAGTATCCAGCAAGGGGAGCAGTACTTC
d_gene: .; j_gene: TRBJ2-1; abundance: .; v_gene: TRBV9; CDR3aa: CASSVGSINEQFF; CDR3nt: TGTGCCAGCAGCGTGGGCTCCATCAATGAGCAGTTCTTC
d_gene: .; j_gene: TRBJ2-7; abundance: .; v_gene: TRBV7-2; CDR3aa: CASSLTVTSYEQYF; CDR3nt: TGTGCCAGCAGCTTAACAGTGACATCCTACGAGCAGTACTTC
d_gene: TRBD1; j_gene: TRBJ2-7; abundance: .; v_gene: TRBV4-3; CDR3aa: CASSPTGTSYEQYF; CDR3nt: TGCGCCAGCAGCCCGACAGGGACAAGCTACGAGCAGTACTTC
d_gene: .; j_gene: TRBJ2-1; abundance: .; v_gene: TRBV27; CDR3aa: CASGKDLYYNEQFF; CDR3nt: TGTGCCAGCGGAAAAGACTTGTACTACAATGAGCAGTTCTTC
d_gene: TRBD1; j_gene: TRBJ2-7; abundance: .; v_gene: TRBV2; CDR3aa: CASGGQGRGNEQYF; CDR3nt: TGTGCCAGCGGAGGACAGGGGAGGGGAAACGAGCAGTACTTC
d_gene: TRBD2; j_gene: TRBJ2-7; abundance: .; v_gene: TRBV7-8; CDR3aa: CASSTGRGREQYF; CDR3nt: TGTGCCAGCAGCACTGGGCGGGGGAGGGAGCAGTACTTC
d_gene: TRBD2; j_gene: TRBJ2-3; abundance: .; v_gene: TRBV20-1; CDR3aa: CSARGTSGIDTQYF; CDR3nt: TGCAGTGCTAGAGGGACTAGCGGGATTGATACGCAGTATTTT
d_gene: .; j_gene: TRBJ2-3; abundance: .; v_gene: TRBV6-5; CDR3aa: CASSYRGSTDTQYF; CDR3nt: TGTGCCAGCAGTTACAGGGGGTCCACAGATACGCAGTATTTT
d_gene: .; j_gene: TRBJ2-5; abundance: .; v_gene: TRBV3-1; CDR3aa: CASSQDQGTQETQYF; CDR3nt: TGTGCCAGCAGCCAAGACCAGGGGACCCAAGAGACCCAGTACTTC
d_gene: .; j_gene: TRBJ1-1; abundance: .; v_gene: TRBV4-2; CDR3aa: CASSQSEGEVFF; CDR3nt: TGTGCCAGCAGCCAATCAGAGGGGGAAGTTTTCTTT
d_gene: TRBD1; j_gene: TRBJ1-1; abundance: .; v_gene: TRBV28; CDR3aa: CASRTGLTAFF; CDR3nt: TGTGCCAGCAGGACAGGGTTAACGGCTTTCTTT
d_gene: TRBD2; j_gene: TRBJ2-1; abundance: once; v_gene: TRBV7-3; CDR3aa: CASSLVASGMGNEQFF; CDR3nt: TGTGCCAGCAGCTTGGTGGCTAGCGGGATGGGCAATGAGCAGTTCTTC
d_gene: .; j_gene: TRBJ1-2; abundance: .; v_gene: TRBV6-2/TRBV6-3; CDR3aa: CASSYDGIRNYGYTF; CDR3nt: TGTGCCAGCAGTTACGACGGGATACGAAACTATGGCTACACCTTC
d_gene: TRBD1; j_gene: TRBJ2-1; abundance: .; v_gene: TRBV6-5; CDR3aa: CASSYSRQGLVEQFF; CDR3nt: TGTGCCAGCAGTTACTCCCGACAGGGGCTTGTGGAGCAGTTCTTC
d_gene: TRBD2; j_gene: TRBJ2-7; abundance: .; v_gene: TRBV29-1; CDR3aa: CSARLAGGGRQSSFEQYF; CDR3nt: TGCAGCGCTCGACTAGCGGGAGGGGGCCGGCAAAGTAGTTTCGAGCAGTACTTC
d_gene: TRBD1; j_gene: TRBJ2-1; abundance: .; v_gene: TRBV5-1; CDR3aa: CASSQGQGAFNEQFF; CDR3nt: TGCGCCAGCAGCCAGGGACAGGGGGCTTTCAATGAGCAGTTCTTC
d_gene: TRBD2; j_gene: TRBJ2-1; abundance: once; v_gene: TRBV12-3/TRBV12-4; CDR3aa: CASITGTSRYNEQFF; CDR3nt: TGTGCCAGCATTACCGGGACTAGCAGATACAATGAGCAGTTCTTC